This passage covers 27 T cell receptor beta chains from one sample sequenced in a study of T cell changes during pregnancy in multiple sclerosis. The repertoire was sequenced with immunoSEQ multiplex PCR; TCRdb's copy has only in-frame clones and lacks some. The sample records roughly 40,000 clones, approximately 90% being singletons. Sequenced material: CD4+ T cells from peripheral blood mononuclear cells, taken after pregnancy. The receptors stem from a female donor with multiple sclerosis, enrolled in a pregnancy study.

The chain employs TRBV9 and TRBJ1-1, with D possibly matching TRBD1 (5 bases). V lost 3 bases and J 3 bases, leaving 9 bases between the germline ends. The CDR3 has 13 residues. Germline CDR1 is SGDLS and CDR2 is YYNGEE. The CDR3 spells CASSADSYTEAFF. The CDR3 nucleotides read TGTGCCAGCAGCGCTGACAGTTACACTGAAGCTTTCTTT.

The rearrangement uses TRBV11-2 and TRBJ2-1; D may be TRBD1 (6 bases). This CDR3 has 15 residues. Germline CDR1 and CDR2: SGHAT and FQNNGV. Trimming removed 5 bases at V and 3 bases at J, with 14 bases between. As DNA, the CDR3 is TGTGCCAGCAGCCCCGGACAGCCGCTCTACAATGAGCAGTTCTTC. Protein product: CASSPGQPLYNEQFF.

In this sample, this clone turned up once. This rearrangement joins TRBV4-3 to TRBJ1-6; maybe TRBD1 (6 bases). Germline values: CDR1 LGHNA, CDR2 YSLEER. The CDR3 has 15 residues. V was clipped by 2 bases and J by 7 bases, with 12 bases between them. The CDR3 region has the DNA TGCGCCAGCAGCCAACAAAGGGGGGGGAATTCACCCCTCCACTTT. It encodes CASSQQRGGNSPLHF.

The chain has TRBV28 and TRBJ2-5, with D possibly being TRBD2 (5 bases). Trimming cost V 4 bases and J 10 bases, with 13 bases left between them. Germline-derived CDR1 and CDR2 are MDHEN and SYDVKM. The CDR3 runs 12 residues. The CDR3 reads CASSSPGVVQYF. As DNA, the CDR3 is TGTGCCAGCAGTTCCCCCGGGGTGGTCCAGTACTTC.

The chain uses TRBV6-5 and TRBJ1-6; maybe TRBD1 (6 bases). The V end lost 6 bases, the J end lost 5 bases, and 11 bases lay between the germline ends. Germline assignment: CDR1 MNHEY and CDR2 SVGAGI. This CDR3 is built from 14 residues. CDR3 residues: CASRGDTDNSPLHF. Written as DNA, the CDR3 is TGTGCCAGCAGGGGGGACACCGATAATTCACCCCTCCACTTT.

The rearrangement joins TRBV28 to TRBJ2-7; 8 nucleotides match TRBD1. With V trimmed by 9 bases and J by 0 bases, 7 bases remained unmatched. CDR1 is MDHEN and CDR2 is SYDVKM in the germline V gene. The CDR3 loop spans 14 amino acids. Here the CDR3 reads CASKWTGSSYEQYF. The CDR3 bases are TGTGCCAGTAAATGGACAGGGAGCTCCTACGAGCAGTACTTC.

This clone was detected only a few times. The gene calls are TRBV10-3 and TRBJ1-2; 8 bases are shared with TRBD1. The CDR3 covers 15 residues. Trimming cost V 5 bases and J 4 bases; bases outside gene matches: 9. Per germline, CDR1 ENHRY and CDR2 SYGVKD. DNA for the CDR3: TGTGCCATCAGTTCCGGGACAGGCAAGATCTATGGCTACACCTTC. It encodes CAISSGTGKIYGYTF.

The chain joins TRBV5-1 to TRBJ1-6; the D gene is possibly TRBD1 (5 bases). Germline V lookup: CDR1 SGHRS, CDR2 YFSETQ. The V and J ends lost 0 bases and 7 bases respectively, with 14 bases between them. The CDR3 totals 16 residues. CDR3 region: CASSLEATVPNSPLHF. The CDR3, as DNA: TGCGCCAGCAGCTTGGAGGCGACAGTTCCAAATTCACCCCTCCACTTT. The whole variable domain, filled in from reference TRBV5-1 and TRBJ1-6, reads KAGVTQTPRYLIKTRGQQVTLSCSPISGHRSVSWYQQTPGQGLQFLFEYFSETQRNKGNFPGRFSGRQFSNSRSEMNVSTLELGDSALYLCASSLEATVPNSPLHFGNGTRLTVT.

V gene TRBV6-5 combines with J gene TRBJ2-5, with 8 bases aligning to TRBD2. CDR1 is MNHEY, CDR2 SVGAGI, per germline. The CDR3 length is 14 residues. Trimming cost V 5 bases and J 5 bases; bases outside gene matches: 7. This chain's CDR3 is CASSPPGGVETQYF. The CDR3 bases are TGTGCCAGCAGTCCCCCGGGGGGGGTTGAGACCCAGTACTTC.

The V call is TRBV30, the J call TRBJ1-6; TRBD1 agrees at 8 bases. Trimming cost V 3 bases and J 9 bases; bases outside gene matches: 7. The CDR3 length is 14 residues. The germline CDR1 and CDR2 sequences are GTSNPN and SVGIG (reference sequence). The CDR3 reads CAWRQGQGSSPLHF. CDR3 sequence (DNA): TGTGCCTGGAGGCAAGGACAGGGAAGTTCACCCCTCCACTTT.

This sequence joins TRBV5-5 and TRBJ2-7; no firm D call. CDR1 is SGHKS, CDR2 YYEKEE, per germline (reference sequence). The CDR3 has 13 residues. V was trimmed by 1 base and J by 2 bases, leaving 7 bases between them. For the CDR3, the DNA is TGTGCCAGCAGCTTGCCGCAGGCCTACGAGCAGTACTTC. It codes for CASSLPQAYEQYF.

This chain uses TRBV28 with TRBJ1-6; possibly TRBD1 for D (6 bases). The CDR3 consists of 15 residues. In germline, CDR1 is MDHEN, CDR2 SYDVKM. V was shortened by 6 bases and J by 7 bases, with 16 bases between the two germline ends. CDR3 nucleotide sequence: TGTGCCAGCAGCTTCTTGGACAGTGGGAATTCACCCCTCCACTTT. Amino acid sequence: CASSFLDSGNSPLHF.

V is TRBV6-1 and J is TRBJ2-7; 8 bases are shared with TRBD1. Germline assignment: CDR1 MNHNS and CDR2 SASEGT. CDR3 length: 18 amino acids. The junction had 16 bases not matched to a gene; V was cut back by 3 bases and J by 3 bases. CDR3 sequence (DNA): TGTGCCAGCAGTGAGTATTTTGCAGGGGGCAAAGACGTCTACGAGCAGTACTTC. Translated, it gives CASSEYFAGGKDVYEQYF.

This clone was seen a single time. The rearrangement joins TRBV7-2 to TRBJ2-1; perhaps TRBD2 as D (5 bases). Germline CDR1 and CDR2: SGHTA and FQGNSA. This CDR3 is 15 amino acids long. Trimming cost V 0 bases and J 3 bases, with 9 bases left between them. CDR3 sequence reads: CASSLARALYNEQFF. The CDR3 nucleotides read TGTGCCAGCAGCTTAGCGCGGGCGCTCTACAATGAGCAGTTCTTC.

In nucleotides, the CDR3 is TGTGCCAGCAGCTTAGGTACGGTCACTGAAGCTTTCTTT. It codes for CASSLGTVTEAFF. The gene calls are TRBV7-2 and TRBJ1-1, with D unclear. The CDR3 covers 13 residues. V was trimmed by 1 base and J by 4 bases, leaving 7 bases between them. The germline CDR1 and CDR2 sequences are SGHTA and FQGNSA.

This sequence joins TRBV7-3 and TRBJ2-2, with TRBD1 identical over 9 bases. The germline V gene has CDR1 SGHTA and CDR2 FQGTGA. CDR3 length: 16 residues. J was trimmed by 3 bases and V by 3 bases; bases with no gene match: 5. CDR3 sequence: CASSLSGTGYTGELFF. The CDR3 DNA is TGTGCCAGCAGCTTGTCCGGGACAGGGTACACCGGGGAGCTGTTTTTT.

This chain joins TRBV19 and TRBJ1-1; the D is unclear. Between the trimmed V and J ends, which lost 7 bases and 3 bases, there was a span of 12 bases. Germline loops: CDR1 LNHDA, CDR2 SQIVND (reference sequence). The CDR3 length is 13 residues. CDR3 amino acids: CASTNHMDTEAFF. The CDR3 DNA reads TGTGCCAGTACCAATCACATGGACACTGAAGCTTTCTTT.

The chain combines TRBV6-6 with TRBJ2-7; unclear D gene. This CDR3 is 13 amino acids long. Per germline, CDR1 MNHNY and CDR2 SVGAGI (reference sequence). V was cut by 5 bases and J by 0 bases, with 8 bases left in between. The CDR3 DNA follows: TGTGCCAGCAGTCTGGGCAGCTCCTACGAGCAGTACTTC. It codes for CASSLGSSYEQYF.

This clone showed up just a few times. The rearrangement links TRBV6-1 to TRBJ1-1, with a tentative D call TRBD1 (5 bases). The CDR3 has 13 residues. V dropped 5 bases and J dropped 1 base, with 8 bases sitting between them. Germline-derived CDR1 and CDR2 are MNHNS and SASEGT. The CDR3 nucleotides read TGTGCCAGCAGTTTTGACAGGAACACTGAAGCTTTCTTT. It is translated as CASSFDRNTEAFF.

The rearrangement links TRBV18 to TRBJ1-2, with a possible D match to TRBD1 (6 bases). This CDR3 contains 15 residues. Trimming shortened V by 3 bases and J by 3 bases, and 14 bases separated the two germline ends. Germline V lookup: CDR1 KGHSH, CDR2 LQKENI. CDR3 sequence: CASSPVQGFDYGYTF. The CDR3 DNA sequence: TGTGCCAGCTCACCGGTACAGGGTTTCGACTATGGCTACACCTTC.

The rearrangement links TRBV30 to TRBJ1-1; D is undetermined. Germline loops: CDR1 GTSNPN, CDR2 SVGIG (reference sequence). The CDR3 length is 15 residues. Trimming removed 0 bases at V and 2 bases at J, with 13 bases between. The CDR3 DNA reads as TGTGCCTGGAGTGTACTTGAGTCCCTTAACACTGAAGCTTTCTTT. Its translation is CAWSVLESLNTEAFF.

The rearrangement links TRBV10-1 to TRBJ1-1; TRBD1 is a possible D gene (5 bases). Per germline, CDR1 WNHNN and CDR2 SYGVQD (reference sequence). Trimming removed 8 bases at V and 5 bases at J, with 18 bases between. The CDR3 is 14 amino acids. This CDR3 is CASSPGGENTEAFF. DNA for the CDR3: TGCGCCAGCTCCCCGGGAGGGGAAAATACTGAAGCTTTCTTT.

The genes are TRBV9 and TRBJ2-2, with 11 bases lining up with TRBD2. Trimming removed 2 bases from V and 3 bases from J; junction bases left unmatched: 6. Germline CDR1 is SGDLS and CDR2 is YYNGEE. This CDR3 has 17 residues. The CDR3 DNA sequence: TGTGCCAGCAGCGTCACCGGGACTAGCGGATACACCGGGGAGCTGTTTTTT. Translated: CASSVTGTSGYTGELFF.

This clone was observed a handful of times. V is TRBV19 and J is TRBJ1-4; D is unresolved. This CDR3 has 13 amino acids. V lost 5 bases and J lost 8, with 12 bases in between. CDR1 and CDR2 (germline): LNHDA, SQIVND (reference sequence). The CDR3 reads CASSPRGREKLFF. Here the CDR3 DNA reads TGTGCCAGTAGTCCTCGAGGGAGAGAAAAACTGTTTTTT.

J is TRBJ1-3 and V is TRBV29-1; D remains ambiguous. Germline-derived CDR1 and CDR2 are SQVTM and ANQGSEA. Between the trimmed V and J ends, which lost 7 bases and 2 bases, there was a span of 15 bases. This CDR3 spans 14 amino acids. For the CDR3, the DNA is TGCAGCGCCGGCGGGGTTGGGACTGGAAACACCATATATTTT. Protein: CSAGGVGTGNTIYF.

The chain couples TRBV27 to TRBJ2-5; D is ambiguous. TRBJ2-7 explains the end of the DNA better; the J call may be wrong. The CDR3 spans 15 residues. Germline CDR1 is MNHEY and CDR2 is SMNVEV (reference sequence). The CDR3 nucleotides are TGTGCCAGCAGTTTATCTCGGGTTAGCTCCTACGAGCAGTACTTC. Its translation: CASSLSRVSSYEQYF.

The chain links TRBV7-3 to TRBJ2-1, with TRBD2 as a possible D gene (7 bases). V dropped 8 bases and J dropped 6 bases, with 17 bases sitting between them. The germline CDR1 and CDR2 sequences are SGHTA and FQGTGA. The CDR3 spans 14 residues. CDR3 sequence (DNA): TGTGCCAGCGGCCGGGGGGCATGGGGCAATGAGCAGTTCTTC. It translates to CASGRGAWGNEQFF. Based on the CDR3 plus reference TRBV7-3 and TRBJ2-1, the full variable domain is GAGVSQTPSNKVTEKGKYVELRCDPISGHTALYWYRQSLGQGPEFLIYFQGTGAADDSGLPNDRFFAVRPEGSVSTLKIQRTERGDSAVYLCASGRGAWGNEQFFGPGTRLTVL.